The clone carrying this T cell receptor (beta chain) was seen a handful of times. Its antigen remains unidentified. With 4 bases removed from V and 11 bases from J, the gap between germline ends came to 15 bases. Per germline, CDR1 GTSNPN and CDR2 SVGIG (reference sequence). CDR3 length: 13 residues. Some clones are missing from TCRdb's copy, which holds only in-frame ones; the method was immunoSEQ multiplex PCR. The data contain 53,000 or so clones, over 70% of them seen just once; the ten biggest clones take up roughly 27%. The source of the sample is a study of lymphopenia after photon versus proton radiotherapy. Study conclusions and caveats: Under photons, naive T cells and diversity fell while effector/memory populations rose. After the lymphocyte nadir, photon-treated repertoires showed oligoclonal expansion, especially of CD8+ Temra cells.

The V and J genes are TRBV30 and TRBJ1-6; D unclear. The material was peripheral blood, obtained from a patient treated with photon-based radiotherapy. This clonotype originated in a man aged 45-65 years with gastric cancer. The CDR3 reads CAWKSGPMAPLHF. CDR3 DNA: TGTGCCTGGAAAAGCGGTCCCATGGCACCCCTCCACTTT.